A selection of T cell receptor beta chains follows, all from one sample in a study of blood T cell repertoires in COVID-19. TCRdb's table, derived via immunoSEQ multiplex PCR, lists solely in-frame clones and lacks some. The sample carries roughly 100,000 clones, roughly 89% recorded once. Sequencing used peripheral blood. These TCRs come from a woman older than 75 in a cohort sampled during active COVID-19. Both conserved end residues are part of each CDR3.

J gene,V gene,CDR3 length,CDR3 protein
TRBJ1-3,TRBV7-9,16,CASSLVIAGTGNTIYF
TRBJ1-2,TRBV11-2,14,CASSLGGVNYGYTF
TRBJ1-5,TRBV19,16,CASSMGTLPRAEPQHF
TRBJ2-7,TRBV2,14,CASSIIAGIYEQYF
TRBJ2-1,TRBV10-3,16,CAISTSGQGGWNEQFF
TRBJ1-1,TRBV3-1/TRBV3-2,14,CASSQEGGWTEAFF
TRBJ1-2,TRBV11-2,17,CASSLRGGEGSNYGYTF
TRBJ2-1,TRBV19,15,CASSTQRNIPNEQFF
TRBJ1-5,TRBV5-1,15,CASSLTGQGSQPQHF
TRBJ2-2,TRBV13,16,CASSPPGGANTGELFF
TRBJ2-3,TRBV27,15,CASSLVRESTDTQYF
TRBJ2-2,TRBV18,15,CASSPGGLNTGELFF
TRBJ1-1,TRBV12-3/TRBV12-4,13,CASSAAGVTEAFF
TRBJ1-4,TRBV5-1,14,CASSSDRGRGKLFF
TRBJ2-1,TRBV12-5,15,CASGLVLGVHGEQFF
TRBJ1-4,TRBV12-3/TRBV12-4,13,CASSLAQGEKLFF
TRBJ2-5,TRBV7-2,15,CASSPIGTTQETQYF
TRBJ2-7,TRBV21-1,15,CASLKRAGDWYEQYF
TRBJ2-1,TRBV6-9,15,CASSIRKQGDNEQFF
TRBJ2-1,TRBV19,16,CASSIMRSGSYNEQFF
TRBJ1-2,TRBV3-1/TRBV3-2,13,CASSQDRGQSYTF
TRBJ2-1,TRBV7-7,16,CASSPRRIDSYNEQFF
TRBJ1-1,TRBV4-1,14,CASSQDGRATEAFF
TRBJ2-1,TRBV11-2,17,CASSTGGPPRSYNEQFF
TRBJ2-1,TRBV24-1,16,CATSDFGQGAGNEQFF
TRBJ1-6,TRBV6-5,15,CASIPLSGQTSPLHF
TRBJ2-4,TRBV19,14,CASSPRLAKNIQYF
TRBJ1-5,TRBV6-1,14,CASSEVAGGQPQHF
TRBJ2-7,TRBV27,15,CASSFATSGAYEQYF
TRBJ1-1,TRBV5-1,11,CASREGTEAFF
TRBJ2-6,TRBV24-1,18,CATSSGTGVPSGANVLTF
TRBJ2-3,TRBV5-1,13,CASSPAGSDTQYF